A selection of T cell receptor beta chains follows, all from one sample in a study of technical replicates of blood from a handful of donors. Data came from immunoSEQ multiplex PCR; TCRdb stores just in-frame clones and leaves some out. The sample includes around 81,000 clones, about 81% seen only once; the top ten take approximately 3.5%. Sample: PBMCs. The origin of the receptors is a human donor in good health. Some clones in this sample may be carry-over from other donors' samples. Both conserved end residues are part of each CDR3. Clone size is shown for a subset of rows, as once, few, many or a class of expanded clone.

TRBJ1-1	.	TRBV5-1	CASSLDRVVTEAFF
TRBJ1-3	.	TRBV20-1	CSANLGNTIYF
TRBJ1-1	.	TRBV19	CASSQQVNTEAFF
TRBJ2-2	.	TRBV5-1	CASSFGGKVTGELFF
TRBJ2-7	.	TRBV4-1	CASSQDSQDYEQYF
TRBJ1-1	.	TRBV4-1	CASSQGGGGANTEAFF
TRBJ1-6	.	TRBV10-2	CASSDPGGANYNSPLHF
TRBJ1-4	once	TRBV2	CASTWTGQKLFF
TRBJ1-1	.	TRBV30	CAWRRQGENTEAFF
TRBJ2-7	once	TRBV5-1	CASSLQGYSYEQYF
TRBJ2-1	.	TRBV19	CASTAGTGGFDEQFF
TRBJ2-1	.	TRBV7-2	CASSIVLTQFF
TRBJ1-2	.	TRBV6-1	CASRRQFYGYTF
TRBJ1-4	.	TRBV19	CASSRAYVEKLFF
TRBJ2-7	few	TRBV7-8	CASSLGASPPGQYF
TRBJ2-1	.	TRBV7-9	CASSLVSANYNEQFF
TRBJ2-7	.	TRBV29-1	CSSTSGNSYEQYF
TRBJ1-6	few	TRBV4-2	CASSQDGSGNSPLHF
TRBJ2-1	.	TRBV4-1	CASSQDRARSSYNEQFF
TRBJ1-2	.	TRBV6-6	CASSYADRANYGYTF